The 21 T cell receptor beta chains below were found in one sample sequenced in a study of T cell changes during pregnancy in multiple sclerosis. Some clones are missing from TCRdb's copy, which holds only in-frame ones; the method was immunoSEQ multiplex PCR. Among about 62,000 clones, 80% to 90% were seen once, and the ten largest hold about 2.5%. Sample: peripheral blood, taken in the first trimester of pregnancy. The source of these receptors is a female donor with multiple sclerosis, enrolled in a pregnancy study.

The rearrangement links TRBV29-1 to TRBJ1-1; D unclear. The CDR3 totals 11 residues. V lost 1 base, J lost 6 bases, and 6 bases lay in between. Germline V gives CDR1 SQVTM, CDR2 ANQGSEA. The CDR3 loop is CSVEVGAEAFF. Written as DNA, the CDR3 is TGCAGCGTTGAAGTCGGGGCTGAAGCTTTCTTT.

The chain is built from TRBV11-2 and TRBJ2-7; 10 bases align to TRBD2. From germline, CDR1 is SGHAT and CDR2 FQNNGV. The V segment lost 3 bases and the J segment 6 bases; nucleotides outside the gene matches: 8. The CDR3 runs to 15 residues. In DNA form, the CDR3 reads TGTGCCAGCAGCTTTCCCGGGACTAGCGACCTCGAGCAGTACTTC. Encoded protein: CASSFPGTSDLEQYF.

CDR3 coding DNA: TGTGCCAGCACAACCCAGTCACAGGGGGACACTGAAGCTTTCTTT. Its protein product is CASTTQSQGDTEAFF. J is TRBJ1-1 and V is TRBV6-6, with 8 bases fitting TRBD1. V was clipped by 7 bases and J by 3 bases; unmatched bases: 10. This CDR3 has 15 residues. Germline V gives CDR1 MNHNY, CDR2 SVGAGI (reference sequence).

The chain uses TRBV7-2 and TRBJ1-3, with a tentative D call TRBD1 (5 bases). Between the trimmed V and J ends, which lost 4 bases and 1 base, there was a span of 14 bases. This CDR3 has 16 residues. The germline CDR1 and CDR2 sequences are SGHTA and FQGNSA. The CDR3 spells CASSSATGLSGNTIYF. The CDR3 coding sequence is TGTGCCAGCAGCTCAGCGACGGGACTATCTGGAAACACCATATATTTT.

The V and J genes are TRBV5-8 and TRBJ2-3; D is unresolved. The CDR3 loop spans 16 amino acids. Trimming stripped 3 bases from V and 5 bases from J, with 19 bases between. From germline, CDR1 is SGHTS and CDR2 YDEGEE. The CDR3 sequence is CASSWWIGAEGDTQYF. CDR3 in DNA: TGTGCCAGCAGCTGGTGGATAGGAGCTGAAGGAGATACGCAGTATTTT.

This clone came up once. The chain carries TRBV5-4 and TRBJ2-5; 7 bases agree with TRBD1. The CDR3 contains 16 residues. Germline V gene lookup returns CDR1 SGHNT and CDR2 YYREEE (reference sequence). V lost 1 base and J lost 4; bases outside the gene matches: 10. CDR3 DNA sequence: TGTGCCAGCAGCTTGTCCTCGTTGGCAGGGGGAGAGACCCAGTACTTC. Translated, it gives CASSLSSLAGGETQYF.

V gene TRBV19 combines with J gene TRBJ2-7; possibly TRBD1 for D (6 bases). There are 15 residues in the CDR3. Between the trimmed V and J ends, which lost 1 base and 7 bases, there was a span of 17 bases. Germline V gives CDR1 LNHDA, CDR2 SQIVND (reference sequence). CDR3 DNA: TGTGCCAGTAGTATAGGCGGAACACAGGGCAGGGAGCAGTACTTC. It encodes CASSIGGTQGREQYF.

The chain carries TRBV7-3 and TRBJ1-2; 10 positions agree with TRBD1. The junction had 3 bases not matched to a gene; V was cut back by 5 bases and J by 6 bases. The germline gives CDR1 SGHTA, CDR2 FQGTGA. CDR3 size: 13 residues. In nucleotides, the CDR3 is TGTGCCAGCAGCCCGACAGGGGGCAATGGCTACACCTTC. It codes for CASSPTGGNGYTF.

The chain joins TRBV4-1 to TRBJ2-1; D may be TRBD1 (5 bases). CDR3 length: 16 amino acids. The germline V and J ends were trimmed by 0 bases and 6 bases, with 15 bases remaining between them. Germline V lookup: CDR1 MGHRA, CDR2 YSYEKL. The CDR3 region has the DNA TGCGCCAGCAGCCAAGATCCCAGGGTAGGGCTCAATGAGCAGTTCTTC. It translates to CASSQDPRVGLNEQFF.

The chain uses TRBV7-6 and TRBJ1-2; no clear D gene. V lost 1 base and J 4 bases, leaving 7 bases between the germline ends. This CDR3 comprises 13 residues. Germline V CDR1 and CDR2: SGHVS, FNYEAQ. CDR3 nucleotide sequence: TGTGCCAGCAGCTTAGTGGCGGGCTATGGCTACACCTTC. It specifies CASSLVAGYGYTF.

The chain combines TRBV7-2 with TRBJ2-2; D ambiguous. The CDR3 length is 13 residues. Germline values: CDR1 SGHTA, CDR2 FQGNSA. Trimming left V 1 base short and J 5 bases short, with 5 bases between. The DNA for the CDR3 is TGTGCCAGCAGCTTAGTAGAAACCGGGGAGCTGTTTTTT. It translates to CASSLVETGELFF.

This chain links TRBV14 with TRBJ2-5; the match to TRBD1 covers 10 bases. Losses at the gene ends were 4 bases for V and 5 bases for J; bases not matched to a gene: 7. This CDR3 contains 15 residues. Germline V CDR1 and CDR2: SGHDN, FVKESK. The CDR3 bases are TGTGCCAGCAGCCGACAGGGGGCTTTCTCTGAGACCCAGTACTTC. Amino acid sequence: CASSRQGAFSETQYF.

The DNA of the CDR3 is TGTGCCTGGAGTGTACAGAAAAACATTCAGTACTTC. Translation: CAWSVQKNIQYF. V and J are TRBV30 and TRBJ2-4; D gene uncertain. Germline assignment: CDR1 GTSNPN and CDR2 SVGIG (reference sequence). V dropped 0 bases and J dropped 4 bases, with 4 bases sitting between them. The length of the CDR3 is 12 residues. The full variable domain, in which reference TRBV30 and TRBJ2-4 provide the parts outside the CDR3, is SQTIHQWPATLVQPVGSPLSLECTVEGTSNPNLYWYRQAAGRGLQLLFYSVGIGQISSEVPQNLSASRPQDRQFILSSKKLLLSDSGFYLCAWSVQKNIQYFGAGTRLSVL.

As DNA, the CDR3 is TGCGCCAGCACCCTGGGACAGGGAGTCACAGATACGCAGTATTTT. As protein: CASTLGQGVTDTQYF. The chain combines TRBV5-1 with TRBJ2-3; TRBD1 matches at 9 bases. The CDR3 has 15 amino acids. V was pared by 6 bases and J by 2 bases, with 7 bases of the junction left unmatched. The V gene's germline CDR1 is SGHRS and CDR2 YFSETQ.

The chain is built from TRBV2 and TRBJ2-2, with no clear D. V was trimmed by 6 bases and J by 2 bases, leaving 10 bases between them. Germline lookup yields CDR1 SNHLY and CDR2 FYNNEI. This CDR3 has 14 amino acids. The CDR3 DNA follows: TGTGCCAGCAGGGAGACGGAAAACACCGGGGAGCTGTTTTTT. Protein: CASRETENTGELFF.

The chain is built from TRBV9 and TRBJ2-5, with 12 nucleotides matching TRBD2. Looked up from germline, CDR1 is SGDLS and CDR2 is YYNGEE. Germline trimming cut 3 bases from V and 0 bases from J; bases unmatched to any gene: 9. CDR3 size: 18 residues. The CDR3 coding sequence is TGTGCCAGCAGCGGGACTAGCGGGAACCCACCGTACCAAGAGACCCAGTACTTC. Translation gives CASSGTSGNPPYQETQYF.

CDR3 DNA: TGTGCCAGCAGCGGGGGGGGGTCTCCTTCACCCCTCCACTTT. Its protein product is CASSGGGSPSPLHF. This chain connects TRBV5-6 to TRBJ1-6; perhaps TRBD1 as D (5 bases). CDR1 is SGHDT, CDR2 YYEEEE, per germline. V lost 4 bases and J lost 9, with 14 bases in between. This CDR3 comprises 14 residues.

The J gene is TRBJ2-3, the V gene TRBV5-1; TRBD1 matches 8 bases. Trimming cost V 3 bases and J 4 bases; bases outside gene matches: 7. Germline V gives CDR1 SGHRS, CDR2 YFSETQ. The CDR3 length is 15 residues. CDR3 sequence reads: CASSSPGTGPDTQYF. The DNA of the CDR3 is TGCGCCAGCAGCTCTCCCGGGACAGGCCCAGATACGCAGTATTTT.

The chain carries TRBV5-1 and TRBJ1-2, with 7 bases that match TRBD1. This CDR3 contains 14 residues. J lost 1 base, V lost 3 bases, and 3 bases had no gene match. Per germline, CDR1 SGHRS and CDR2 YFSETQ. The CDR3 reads CASSSRDSNYGYTF. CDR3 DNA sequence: TGCGCCAGCAGCTCCCGGGACAGTAACTATGGCTACACCTTC. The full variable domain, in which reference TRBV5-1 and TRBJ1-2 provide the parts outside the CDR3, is KAGVTQTPRYLIKTRGQQVTLSCSPISGHRSVSWYQQTPGQGLQFLFEYFSETQRNKGNFPGRFSGRQFSNSRSEMNVSTLELGDSALYLCASSSRDSNYGYTFGSGTRLTVV.

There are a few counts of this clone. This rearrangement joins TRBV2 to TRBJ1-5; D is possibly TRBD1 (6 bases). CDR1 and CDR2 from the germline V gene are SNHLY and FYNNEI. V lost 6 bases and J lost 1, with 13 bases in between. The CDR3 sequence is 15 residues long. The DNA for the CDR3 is TGTGCCAGCAGAGTAAGGGACACCAGCAATCAGCCCCAGCATTTT. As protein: CASRVRDTSNQPQHF.

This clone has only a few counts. CDR3 in DNA: TGTGCCAGCAGCCGAAGCACCGACAGCACCGGGGAGCTGTTTTTT. Its protein is CASSRSTDSTGELFF. The rearrangement links TRBV7-6 to TRBJ2-2, with a tentative D call TRBD1 (5 bases). Trimming pared 5 bases from V and 4 bases from J, leaving 14 bases between. This CDR3 comprises 15 residues. The germline gives CDR1 SGHVS, CDR2 FNYEAQ.